Below are 17 T cell receptor beta chains sequenced from a single sample in a study of blood T cell repertoires in COVID-19 (TCRdb year 2020). To prepare the library, the immunoSEQ multiplex PCR assay was applied. TCRdb took this table from immuneACCESS and kept in-frame rearrangements with V and J called. Such tables lack part of the clones; where checked against another copy, unresolved V genes explain under half of the gap, and the rest is unexplained. The sample contains 190,000 or so clones, 88% of them found a single time. The top ten hold roughly 4% of the sample. The material sequenced was peripheral blood. The receptors were sampled from a woman in her twenties or thirties with acute or convalescent COVID-19.

The V call is TRBV19, the J call TRBJ2-7, with 8 bases matching TRBD1. Unmatched junction bases numbered 2, after V lost 3 bases and J lost 1 base. The CDR3 spans 14 residues. Germline V gene sequence: CDR1 LNHDA, CDR2 SQIVND (reference sequence). Written as DNA, the CDR3 is TGTGCCAGTAGTATGGACAGGGATTCCTACGAGCAGTACTTC. Protein product: CASSMDRDSYEQYF.

Only one count was recorded for this clone. This sequence joins TRBV11-2 and TRBJ1-2; 9 bases line up with TRBD1. CDR1 is SGHAT and CDR2 is FQNNGV in the germline V gene. Losses at the gene ends were 5 bases for V and 5 bases for J; bases not matched to a gene: 9. This CDR3 contains 15 residues. The CDR3 protein is CASSPSGQGVYGYTF. In DNA form, the CDR3 reads TGTGCCAGCAGCCCTTCGGGACAGGGTGTTTATGGCTACACCTTC. Full variable domain (missing parts from reference TRBV11-2 and TRBJ1-2): EAGVAQSPRYKIIEKRQSVAFWCNPISGHATLYWYQQILGQGPKLLIQFQNNGVVDDSQLPKDRFSAERLKGVDSTLKIQPAKLEDSAVYLCASSPSGQGVYGYTFGSGTRLTVV.

The CDR3 DNA reads as TGTGCCAGTAGTACCCTCGGGGGAACTGAAGCTTTCTTT. This encodes CASSTLGGTEAFF. The rearrangement links TRBV19 to TRBJ1-1; tentatively, D is TRBD1 (5 bases). Germline assignment: CDR1 LNHDA and CDR2 SQIVND (reference sequence). The germline V and J ends were trimmed by 4 bases and 5 bases, with 11 bases remaining between them. The CDR3 loop spans 13 amino acids.

This rearrangement joins TRBV5-6 to TRBJ1-1; D perhaps matches TRBD1 (5 bases). Germline V gene data show CDR1 as SGHDT and CDR2 as YYEEEE. Deletions cut 1 base from V and 5 bases from J, with 12 bases between. The CDR3 loop spans 14 amino acids. CDR3 sequence (DNA): TGTGCCAGCAGCTTGATAACCAGGGATACTGAAGCTTTCTTT. It is translated as CASSLITRDTEAFF.

This chain uses TRBV5-4 with TRBJ2-1, with TRBD2 identical over 9 bases. Germline V gene sequence: CDR1 SGHNT, CDR2 YYREEE (reference sequence). V dropped 2 bases and J dropped 4; count of bases not matched to a gene: 4. The CDR3 is 15 amino acids. The CDR3 loop is CASSLATSGYNEQFF. The CDR3, as DNA: TGTGCCAGCAGCTTAGCGACTAGCGGTTACAATGAGCAGTTCTTC.

The chain employs TRBV7-2 and TRBJ1-3; 8 nucleotides agree with TRBD1. The V and J ends lost 5 bases and 0 bases, in that order; junction bases with no gene match: 12. CDR3 length: 18 residues. The germline V gene has CDR1 SGHTA and CDR2 FQGNSA. The CDR3 loop is CASSPTGTGLSSGNTIYF. CDR3 DNA: TGTGCCAGCAGCCCTACCGGGACAGGACTTAGCTCTGGAAACACCATATATTTT.

This chain connects TRBV7-2 to TRBJ1-1; 7 bases map to TRBD1. Trimming cost V 5 bases and J 2 bases; bases outside gene matches: 11. CDR3 length: 16 amino acids. The V gene's germline CDR1 is SGHTA and CDR2 FQGNSA. The CDR3 nucleotides are TGTGCCAGCAGCCGGAGGACAGGCCCACTTAACACTGAAGCTTTCTTT. Translating it yields CASSRRTGPLNTEAFF.

This chain uses TRBV5-5 with TRBJ2-7; D is undetermined. The CDR3 is 15 residues long. Looked up from germline, CDR1 is SGHKS and CDR2 is YYEKEE (reference sequence). The ends were cut back, 0 bases at V and 0 bases at J, with 10 bases in the middle. CDR3 coding DNA: TGTGCCAGCAGCTTGGTACCCCAGGACTCCTACGAGCAGTACTTC. This gives the protein CASSLVPQDSYEQYF.

Points on this clone: As the CDR3 is not closed by the conserved phenylalanine or tryptophan, this likely results from a read error. No DNA is shown, since the ends of the CDR3 on it are uncertain; the CDR3 is the one TCRdb lists. CDR3 amino acids: CSAGMGLAGLY. The rearrangement uses TRBV20-1 and TRBJ2-3; TRBD2 reflects the table's D call only, with no check against the DNA. Per germline, CDR1 DFQATT and CDR2 SNEGSKA (reference sequence). The CDR3 has 11 residues if both end residues are counted.

The chain couples TRBV24-1 to TRBJ2-1; 12 positions match TRBD2. Germline assignment: CDR1 KGHDR and CDR2 SFDVKD. J lost 8 bases, V lost 4 bases, and 8 bases had no gene match. This CDR3 has 16 amino acids. CDR3 sequence: CATSDRASGRADEQFF. The CDR3 DNA sequence: TGTGCCACCAGTGACAGAGCTAGCGGGAGGGCCGATGAGCAGTTCTTC.

The table lists this clone with a count of one. V usage is TRBV27 and J usage is TRBJ2-7, with 11 bases aligning to TRBD2. The V segment lost 8 bases and the J segment 4 bases; nucleotides outside the gene matches: 10. Germline V gene data show CDR1 as MNHEY and CDR2 as SMNVEV (reference sequence). The CDR3 consists of 15 residues. CDR3 residues: CASGPVLAGGYEQYF. The CDR3 nucleotides are TGTGCCAGCGGGCCAGTATTAGCGGGAGGGTACGAGCAGTACTTC.

This chain connects TRBV19 to TRBJ1-5; D not resolved. The germline V gene has CDR1 LNHDA and CDR2 SQIVND (reference sequence). The CDR3 is 14 residues long. V lost 7 bases to trimming and J lost 5 bases, with 15 bases between them. CDR3 protein: CASTQTNRDQPQHF. CDR3 in DNA: TGTGCCAGTACCCAAACGAACAGAGATCAGCCCCAGCATTTT.

The gene calls are TRBV27 and TRBJ1-4; D not certain. Trimming removed 6 bases from V and 8 bases from J, with 10 bases in between. This CDR3 has 12 residues. Germline CDR1 is MNHEY and CDR2 is SMNVEV (reference sequence). CDR3 bases: TGTGCCAGCAGGAGGATAGGAGAAAAACTGTTTTTT. It encodes CASRRIGEKLFF.

The chain has TRBV14 and TRBJ2-3, with 12 bases lining up with TRBD2. Trimming at V came to 10 bases and at J to 4 bases, leaving 12 bases not matched to a gene. CDR3 length equals 16 residues. Germline V gives CDR1 SGHDN, CDR2 FVKESK. In DNA, the CDR3 is TGTGCCACCAAGGGGTCTAGCGGGAGGGCGGCAGATACGCAGTATTTT. Translating gives CATKGSSGRAADTQYF. The full variable domain, its missing parts supplied by reference TRBV14 and TRBJ2-3, is EAGVTQFPSHSVIEKGQTVTLRCDPISGHDNLYWYRRVMGKEIKFLLHFVKESKQDESGMPNNRFLAERTGGTYSTLKVQPAELEDSGVYFCATKGSSGRAADTQYFGPGTRLTVL.

A remark on this clone: The sample holds other DNA sequences that translate to the same CDR3. The CDR3 here is CASSLARDTEAFF. DNA for the CDR3: TGTGCCAGCAGTTTAGCGCGGGACACTGAAGCTTTCTTT. The J gene is TRBJ1-1, the V gene TRBV12-3 or TRBV12-4; unclear D gene. The CDR3 covers 13 residues. The V end was cut by 0 bases, the J end by 3 bases, with 5 bases between.

This chain joins TRBV5-4 and TRBJ1-1; 7 bases map to TRBD1. CDR1 and CDR2 (germline): SGHNT, YYREEE (reference sequence). Germline trimming cut 1 base from V and 4 bases from J; bases unmatched to any gene: 4. This CDR3 contains 14 residues. This CDR3 is CASSLWAGGTEAFF. The CDR3 nucleotides are TGTGCCAGCAGCTTGTGGGCAGGGGGCACTGAAGCTTTCTTT.

The chain combines TRBV2 with TRBJ2-7, with 7 bases fitting TRBD2. Trimming at V came to 8 bases and at J to 3 bases, leaving 4 bases not matched to a gene. The germline CDR1 and CDR2 sequences are SNHLY and FYNNEI. The CDR3 extends over 12 amino acids. The CDR3 spells CASAGVHYEQYF. The CDR3 nucleotides are TGTGCCAGCGCGGGAGTCCACTACGAGCAGTACTTC.